The present entry profiles one T cell receptor (beta chain) with its context. Germline CDR1 and CDR2: MNHNS and SASEGT. This CDR3 has 15 amino acids. V was shortened by 2 bases and J by 7 bases, with 14 bases between the two germline ends. Patients from Seattle were sampled longitudinally, starting during active infection. The data were taken from a study of blood T cell repertoires in COVID-19. In the study overall: Samples came from the United States, Italy and Spain, spanning acute and convalescent COVID-19.

The data were produced by immunoSEQ multiplex PCR, yet TCRdb's version contains in-frame clones alone and is incomplete. The table shows over 250,000 clones, with 80% to 90% occurring only once. This TCR came from a woman aged 70-85 years with COVID-19, enrolled during active disease. The sample comprised peripheral blood. The rearrangement uses TRBV6-1 and TRBJ2-2; weak D call: TRBD2 (6 bases). The CDR3 nucleotides are TGTGCCAGCAGTGAATTAGCGGCCCGCGTCGGGGAGCTGTTTTTT. It translates to CASSELAARVGELFF.